Shown below are 13 T cell receptor beta chains from a single sample sequenced in a study of blood T cell repertoires in COVID-19. The table came from immunoSEQ multiplex PCR; TCRdb's copy has only in-frame clones and leaves some out. The sample contains fewer than 350,000 clones, around 90% of which appear only once. Sequencing was done on a sample of PBMCs or T cells enriched from blood (not recorded which). The source is a woman younger than 45 who had recovered from COVID-19.

The chain couples TRBV5-1 to TRBJ1-6; D is unresolved. Germline-derived CDR1 and CDR2 are SGHRS and YFSETQ. Trimming removed 4 bases from V and 5 bases from J, with 10 bases in between. This CDR3 comprises 14 residues. The chain's CDR3 is CASSRERDNSPLHF. CDR3 bases: TGCGCCAGCAGCAGGGAGAGGGATAATTCACCCCTCCACTTT.

CDR3 region: CASSMRDRGSWYGYTF. CDR3 in DNA: TGTGCCAGCAGCATGAGGGACAGGGGGAGTTGGTATGGCTACACCTTC. V and J are TRBV3-1 (or the pseudogene TRBV3-2) and TRBJ1-2; 11 nucleotides align to TRBD1. V trimming: 5 bases; J trimming: 5 bases; junction bases outside the gene matches: 10. The CDR3 runs to 16 residues. Germline lookup yields CDR1 LGHDT and CDR2 YNNKEL (reference sequence).

The chain is built from TRBV7-9 and TRBJ1-2; TRBD1 is a possible D gene (5 bases). Germline lookup yields CDR1 SEHNR and CDR2 FQNEAQ (reference sequence). Trimming cost V 1 base and J 4 bases, with 10 bases left between them. The CDR3 sequence is 14 residues long. CDR3 residues: CASSLERGTYGYTF. In nucleotides, the CDR3 is TGTGCCAGCAGCTTAGAGCGGGGGACCTATGGCTACACCTTC. Full variable domain (remainder filled in from reference TRBV7-9 and TRBJ1-2): DTGVSQNPRHKITKRGQNVTFRCDPISEHNRLYWYRQTLGQGPEFLTYFQNEAQLEKSRLLSDRFSAERPKGSFSTLEIQRTEQGDSAMYLCASSLERGTYGYTFGSGTRLTVV.

The CDR3 nucleotides are TGTGCCAGCAGTGACCTTAGCGGCGACTTCACAGATACGCAGTATTTT. Protein sequence: CASSDLSGDFTDTQYF. The V gene is TRBV27, the J gene TRBJ2-3, with D perhaps TRBD2 (6 bases). Trimming took off 5 bases at V and 2 bases at J, with 17 bases between the two ends. CDR1 is MNHEY and CDR2 is SMNVEV in the germline V gene (reference sequence). This CDR3 region has 16 residues.

J is TRBJ1-1 and V is TRBV5-1, with TRBD1 matching 7 bases. CDR3 length: 16 residues. The germline CDR1 and CDR2 sequences are SGHRS and YFSETQ. With V trimmed by 7 bases and J by 0 bases, 12 bases remained unmatched. The CDR3 loop reads CASSRGTANMNTEAFF. CDR3 DNA: TGCGCCAGCTCCCGAGGGACAGCTAATATGAACACTGAAGCTTTCTTT.

The rearrangement uses TRBV6-5 and TRBJ2-1, with TRBD1 as a possible D gene (7 bases). CDR3 length: 12 residues. Germline lookup yields CDR1 MNHEY and CDR2 SVGAGI. Deletions cut 7 bases from V and 10 bases from J, with 14 bases between. The CDR3 DNA is TGTGCCAGCACCTACGGGGGACAGGAGCAGTTCTTC. Translating it yields CASTYGGQEQFF.

This chain connects TRBV2 to TRBJ2-7; 8 bases agree with TRBD1. Trimming removed 8 bases from V and 5 bases from J; junction bases left unmatched: 5. The CDR3 is 12 residues long. Germline V lookup: CDR1 SNHLY, CDR2 FYNNEI. This CDR3 is CASWTGRHEQYF. The DNA for the CDR3 is TGTGCCAGCTGGACAGGGAGGCACGAGCAGTACTTC.

This chain connects TRBV6-5 to TRBJ1-1; no definite D call. CDR3 length: 12 amino acids. Germline V gene lookup returns CDR1 MNHEY and CDR2 SVGAGI. V lost 6 bases and J lost 7, with 12 bases in between. CDR3 coding DNA: TGTGCCAGCAGCCGCGAGTCAGGTGAAGCTTTCTTT. Translated: CASSRESGEAFF.

This sequence joins TRBV27 and TRBJ2-7, with a weak D call TRBD2 (6 bases). Deletions cut 7 bases from V and 2 bases from J, with 18 bases between. This CDR3 has 15 amino acids. Germline CDR1 and CDR2: MNHEY and SMNVEV (reference sequence). The chain's CDR3 is CASKSPGTGPYEQYF. CDR3 DNA sequence: TGTGCCAGCAAATCCCCCGGGACTGGACCCTACGAGCAGTACTTC.

This chain links TRBV11-2 with TRBJ1-3, with 7 bases aligning to TRBD1. The V gene end was trimmed by 5 bases and the J gene end by 3 bases; junction bases not matched to a gene: 13. Germline CDR1 reads SGHAT; CDR2 reads FQNNGV. This CDR3 is 17 amino acids long. CDR3 DNA: TGTGCCAGCAGCGGCGACGTGACAGGGTCATTTGGAAACACCATATATTTT. This codes for CASSGDVTGSFGNTIYF.

This sequence joins TRBV30 and TRBJ2-3; possibly TRBD2 for D (6 bases). Trimming pared 7 bases from V and 6 bases from J, leaving 23 bases between. This CDR3 has 15 amino acids. Germline CDR1 reads GTSNPN; CDR2 reads SVGIG (reference sequence). The CDR3 sequence: CASYGGSRVFDTQYF. The CDR3 nucleotides are TGTGCCTCTTATGGGGGGTCCCGGGTCTTCGATACGCAGTATTTT.

The chain recombines TRBV5-1 with TRBJ2-5, with TRBD1 matching over 7 bases. This CDR3 spans 14 amino acids. Trimming removed 5 bases from V and 1 base from J; junction bases left unmatched: 5. The germline V gene has CDR1 SGHRS and CDR2 YFSETQ. This CDR3 is CASSLQGFQETQYF. As DNA, the CDR3 is TGCGCCAGCAGTTTACAGGGGTTCCAAGAGACCCAGTACTTC.

The chain has TRBV10-2 and TRBJ1-4; D gene unclear. Deletions cut 1 base from V and 10 bases from J, with 16 bases between. This CDR3 region has 15 residues. CDR1 and CDR2 (germline): WSHSY, SAAADI. CDR3 nucleotide sequence: TGCGCCAGCAGTGAGTGGCGACCCGACGGCGGAAAACTGTTTTTT. Translation: CASSEWRPDGGKLFF.